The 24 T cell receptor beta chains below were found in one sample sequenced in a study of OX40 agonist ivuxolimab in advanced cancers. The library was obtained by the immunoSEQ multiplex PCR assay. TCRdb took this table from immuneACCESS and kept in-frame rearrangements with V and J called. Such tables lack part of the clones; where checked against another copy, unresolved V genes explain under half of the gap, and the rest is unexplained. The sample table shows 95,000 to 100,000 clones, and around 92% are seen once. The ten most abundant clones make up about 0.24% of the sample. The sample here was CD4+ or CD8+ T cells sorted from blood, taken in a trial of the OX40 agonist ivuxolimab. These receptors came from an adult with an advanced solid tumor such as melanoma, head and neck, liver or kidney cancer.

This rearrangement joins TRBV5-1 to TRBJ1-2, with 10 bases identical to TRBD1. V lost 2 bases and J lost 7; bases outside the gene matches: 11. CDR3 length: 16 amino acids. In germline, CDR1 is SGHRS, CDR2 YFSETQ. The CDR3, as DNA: TGCGCCAGCAGCTTAAGACAGGGGGCGCAGGTAGCTGGCTACACCTTC. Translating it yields CASSLRQGAQVAGYTF.

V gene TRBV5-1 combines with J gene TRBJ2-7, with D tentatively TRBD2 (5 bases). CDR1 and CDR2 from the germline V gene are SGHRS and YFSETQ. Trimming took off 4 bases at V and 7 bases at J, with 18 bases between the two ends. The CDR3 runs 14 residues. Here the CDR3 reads CASSPGRTGWEQYF. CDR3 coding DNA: TGCGCCAGCAGCCCGGGAAGAACTGGTTGGGAGCAGTACTTC.

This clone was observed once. CDR3: CASSEVGRGQDEQYV. The CDR3 region has the DNA TGTGCCAGCAGTGAAGTCGGCAGGGGGCAGGATGAGCAGTACGTC. The gene calls are TRBV6-1 and TRBJ2-7, with 8 bases matching TRBD1. The V segment lost 1 base and the J segment 7 bases; nucleotides outside the gene matches: 9. The germline CDR1 and CDR2 sequences are MNHNS and SASEGT. There are 15 residues in the CDR3.

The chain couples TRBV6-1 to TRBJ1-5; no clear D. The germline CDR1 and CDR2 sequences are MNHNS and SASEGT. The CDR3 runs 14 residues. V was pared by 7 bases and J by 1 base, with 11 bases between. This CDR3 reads CASKFVESNQPQHF. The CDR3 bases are TGTGCCAGCAAGTTCGTAGAGAGCAATCAGCCCCAGCATTTT.

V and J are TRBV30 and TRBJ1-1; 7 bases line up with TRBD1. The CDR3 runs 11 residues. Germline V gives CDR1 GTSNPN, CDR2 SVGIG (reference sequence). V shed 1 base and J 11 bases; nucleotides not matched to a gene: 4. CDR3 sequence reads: CAWSEGAAAFF. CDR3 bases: TGTGCCTGGAGTGAGGGGGCGGCCGCTTTCTTT. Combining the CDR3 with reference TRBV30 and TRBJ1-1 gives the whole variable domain SQTIHQWPATLVQPVGSPLSLECTVEGTSNPNLYWYRQAAGRGLQLLFYSVGIGQISSEVPQNLSASRPQDRQFILSSKKLLLSDSGFYLCAWSEGAAAFFGQGTRLTVV.

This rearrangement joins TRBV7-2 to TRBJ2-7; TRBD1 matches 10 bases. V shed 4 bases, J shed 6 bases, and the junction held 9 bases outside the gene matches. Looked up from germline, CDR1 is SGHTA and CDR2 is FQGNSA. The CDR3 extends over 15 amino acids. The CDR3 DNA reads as TGTGCCAGCAGCTCTGACAGGGGGCGAGACGGCGAGCAGTACTTC. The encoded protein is CASSSDRGRDGEQYF.

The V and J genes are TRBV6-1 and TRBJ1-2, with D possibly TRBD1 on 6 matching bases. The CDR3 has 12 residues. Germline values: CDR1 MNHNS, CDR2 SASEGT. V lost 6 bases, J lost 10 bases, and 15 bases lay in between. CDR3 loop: CASRLTGPIYTF. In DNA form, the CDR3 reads TGTGCCAGCAGACTGACAGGTCCAATCTACACCTTC.

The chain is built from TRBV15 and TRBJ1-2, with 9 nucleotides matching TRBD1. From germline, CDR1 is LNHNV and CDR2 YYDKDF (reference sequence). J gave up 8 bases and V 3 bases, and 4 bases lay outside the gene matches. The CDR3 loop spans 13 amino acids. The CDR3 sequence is CATSRGQGLGYTF. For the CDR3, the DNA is TGTGCCACCAGCAGGGGACAGGGCTTGGGCTACACCTTC.

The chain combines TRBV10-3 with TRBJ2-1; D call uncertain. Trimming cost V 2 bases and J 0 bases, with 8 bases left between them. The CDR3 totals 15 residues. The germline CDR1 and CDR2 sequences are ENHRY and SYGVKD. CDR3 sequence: CAISEEFNSYNEQFF. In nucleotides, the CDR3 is TGTGCCATCAGTGAGGAATTTAACTCCTACAATGAGCAGTTCTTC.

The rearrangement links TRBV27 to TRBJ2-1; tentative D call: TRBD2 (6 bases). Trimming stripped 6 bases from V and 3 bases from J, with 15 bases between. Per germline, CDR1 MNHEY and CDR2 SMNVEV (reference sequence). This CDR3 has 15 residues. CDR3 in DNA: TGTGCCAGCAGCCTTAGGACTACCAGCTACAATGAGCAGTTCTTC. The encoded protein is CASSLRTTSYNEQFF.

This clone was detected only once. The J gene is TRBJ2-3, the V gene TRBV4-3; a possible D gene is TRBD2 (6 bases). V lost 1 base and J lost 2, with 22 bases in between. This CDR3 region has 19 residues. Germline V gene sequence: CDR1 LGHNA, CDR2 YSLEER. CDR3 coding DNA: TGCGCCAGCAGCCAAGGGAATGATCTGTGGGACTCCCTCACAGATACGCAGTATTTT. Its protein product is CASSQGNDLWDSLTDTQYF.

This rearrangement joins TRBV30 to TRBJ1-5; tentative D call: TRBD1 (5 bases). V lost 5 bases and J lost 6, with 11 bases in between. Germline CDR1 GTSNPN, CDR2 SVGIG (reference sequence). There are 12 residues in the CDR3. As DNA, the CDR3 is TGTGCCTGGGGAGGGGTTGGTCAGCCCCAGCATTTT. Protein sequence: CAWGGVGQPQHF.

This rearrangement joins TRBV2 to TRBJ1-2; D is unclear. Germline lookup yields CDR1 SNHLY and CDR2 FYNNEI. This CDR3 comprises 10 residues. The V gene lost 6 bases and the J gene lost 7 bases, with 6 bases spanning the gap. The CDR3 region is CASSWTGYTF. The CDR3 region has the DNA TGTGCCAGCAGCTGGACTGGCTACACCTTC.

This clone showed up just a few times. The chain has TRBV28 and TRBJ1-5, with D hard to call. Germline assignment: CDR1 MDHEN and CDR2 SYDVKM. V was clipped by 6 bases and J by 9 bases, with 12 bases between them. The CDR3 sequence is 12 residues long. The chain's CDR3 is CASSQTERPQHF. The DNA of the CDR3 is TGTGCCAGCAGCCAGACCGAGAGGCCCCAGCATTTT.

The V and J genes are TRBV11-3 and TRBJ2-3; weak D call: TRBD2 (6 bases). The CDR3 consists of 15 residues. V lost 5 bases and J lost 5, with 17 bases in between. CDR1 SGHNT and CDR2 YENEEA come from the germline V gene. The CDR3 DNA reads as TGTGCCAGCAGCCCGACTAGTAGACCTTTAGATACGCAGTATTTT. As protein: CASSPTSRPLDTQYF.

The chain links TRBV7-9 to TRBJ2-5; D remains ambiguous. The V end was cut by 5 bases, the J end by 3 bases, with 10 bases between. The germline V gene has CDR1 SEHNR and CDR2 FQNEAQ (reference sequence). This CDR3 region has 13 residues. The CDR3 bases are TGTGCCAGCAGCCAAAATTGGGAAGAGACCCAGTACTTC. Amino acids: CASSQNWEETQYF.

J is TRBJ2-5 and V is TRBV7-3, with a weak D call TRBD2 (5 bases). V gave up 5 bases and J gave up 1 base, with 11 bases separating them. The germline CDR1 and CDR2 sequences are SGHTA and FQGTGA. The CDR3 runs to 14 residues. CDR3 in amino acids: CASSPTGLQETQYF. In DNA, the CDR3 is TGTGCCAGCAGCCCGACTGGACTCCAAGAGACCCAGTACTTC.

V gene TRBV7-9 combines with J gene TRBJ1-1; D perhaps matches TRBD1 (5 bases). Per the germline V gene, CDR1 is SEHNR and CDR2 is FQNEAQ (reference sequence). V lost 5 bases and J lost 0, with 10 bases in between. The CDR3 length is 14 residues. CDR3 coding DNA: TGTGCCAGCAGCACCGGACAAATGAACACTGAAGCTTTCTTT. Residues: CASSTGQMNTEAFF.

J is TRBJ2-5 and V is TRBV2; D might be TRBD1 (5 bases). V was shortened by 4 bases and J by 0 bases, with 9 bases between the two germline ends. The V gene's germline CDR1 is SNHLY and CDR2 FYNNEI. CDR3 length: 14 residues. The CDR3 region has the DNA TGTGCCAGCAGTGCCAGGGCGTACCAAGAGACCCAGTACTTC. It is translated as CASSARAYQETQYF.

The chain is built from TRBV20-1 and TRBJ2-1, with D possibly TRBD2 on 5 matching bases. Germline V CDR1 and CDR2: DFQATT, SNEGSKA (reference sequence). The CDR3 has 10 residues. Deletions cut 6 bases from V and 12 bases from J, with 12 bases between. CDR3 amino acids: CSAETISQFF. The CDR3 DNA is TGCAGTGCCGAGACTATCTCGCAGTTCTTC.

DNA for the CDR3: TGTGCCACCAGCAGAGTCCCTGGGGCCAACGTCCTGACTTTC. Its translation: CATSRVPGANVLTF. This chain connects TRBV15 to TRBJ2-6; unclear D gene. Deletions cut 1 base from V and 2 bases from J, with 3 bases between. Germline V gene lookup returns CDR1 LNHNV and CDR2 YYDKDF (reference sequence). The CDR3 is 14 residues long.

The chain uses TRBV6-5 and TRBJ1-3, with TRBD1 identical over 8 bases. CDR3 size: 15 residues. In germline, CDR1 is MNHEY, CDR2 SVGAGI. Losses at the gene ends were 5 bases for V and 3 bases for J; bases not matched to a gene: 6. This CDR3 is CASSGTGPHGNTIYF. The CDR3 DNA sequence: TGTGCCAGCAGTGGGACAGGTCCTCATGGAAACACCATATATTTT.

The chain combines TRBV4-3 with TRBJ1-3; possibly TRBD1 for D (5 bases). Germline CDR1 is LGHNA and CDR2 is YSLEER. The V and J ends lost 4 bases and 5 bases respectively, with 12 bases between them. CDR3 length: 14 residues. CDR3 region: CASSRVGGRNTIYF. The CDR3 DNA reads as TGCGCCAGCAGCCGCGTGGGGGGACGAAACACCATATATTTT.

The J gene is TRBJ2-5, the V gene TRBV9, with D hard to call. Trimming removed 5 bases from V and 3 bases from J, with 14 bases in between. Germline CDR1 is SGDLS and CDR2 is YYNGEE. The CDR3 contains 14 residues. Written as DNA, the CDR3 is TGTGCCAGCAGTCTTGGAGTTGGCGAAGAGACCCAGTACTTC. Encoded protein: CASSLGVGEETQYF.